A single sample gave rise to the 13 T cell receptor beta chains below, sequenced in a study of beta chain features in type 1 diabetes. The authors reverse transcribed all of the isolated RNA, so sequencing captured expressed TCRB transcripts. TCRdb keeps only in-frame clones here, not all; method: immunoSEQ multiplex PCR. The table records around 710,000 clones, 9.5% to 15% of them present only once. These receptors lack a known antigen. Findings of the study overall: Shorter TCRB CDR3s, moderately but significantly so, marked every one of the four CD4+ subsets in Type 1 diabetes patients.

The sample taken for sequencing was naive CD4+ T cells from blood. The receptor set was obtained from a young man with type 1 diabetes.

This clone was counted between two and nine times. V gene TRBV7-9 combines with J gene TRBJ2-2; 8 bases align to TRBD1. After removal of 5 bases from V and 5 bases from J, the junction contained 7 bases not matched to a gene. CDR3 length: 15 amino acids. Germline assignment: CDR1 SEHNR and CDR2 FQNEAQ (reference sequence). CDR3 sequence reads: CASSPRQGMTGELFF. The CDR3 region has the DNA TGTGCCAGCAGCCCCCGACAGGGGATGACCGGGGAGCTGTTTTTT.

The chain recombines TRBV5-6 with TRBJ2-2; tentative D call: TRBD2 (5 bases). CDR3 size: 13 residues. Per germline, CDR1 SGHDT and CDR2 YYEEEE. The germline V and J ends were trimmed by 6 bases and 4 bases, with 10 bases remaining between them. The CDR3 loop reads CASKLGGTGELFF. The DNA of the CDR3 is TGTGCCAGCAAGTTAGGAGGCACCGGGGAGCTGTTTTTT. Full variable domain (outside the CDR3, taken from reference TRBV5-6 and TRBJ2-2): DAGVTQSPTHLIKTRGQQVTLRCSPKSGHDTVSWYQQALGQGPQFIFQYYEEEERQRGNFPDRFSGHQFPNYSSELNVNALLLGDSALYLCASKLGGTGELFFGEGSRLTVL.

This clone occurred a few times. The chain links TRBV4-1 to TRBJ1-5; no firm D call. Per germline, CDR1 MGHRA and CDR2 YSYEKL. This CDR3 comprises 17 residues. Trimming removed 0 bases from V and 2 bases from J, with 14 bases in between. The CDR3 DNA reads as TGCGCCAGCAGCCAAGATCCATCAATGAGGGGCAATCAGCCCCAGCATTTT. As protein: CASSQDPSMRGNQPQHF.

At least ten counts were recorded for this clone. The sample carries other DNA sequences with the same CDR3. The V call is TRBV9, the J call TRBJ2-3; tentative D call: TRBD2 (5 bases). The ends were cut back, 0 bases at V and 0 bases at J, with 5 bases in the middle. Germline CDR1 SGDLS, CDR2 YYNGEE. CDR3 length equals 14 residues. The CDR3 DNA sequence: TGTGCCAGCAGCGTAGCGGGGAGCACAGATACGCAGTATTTT. This codes for CASSVAGSTDTQYF.

The genes are TRBV30 and TRBJ2-1; TRBD1 matches 7 bases. From germline, CDR1 is GTSNPN and CDR2 SVGIG (reference sequence). J was trimmed by 5 bases and V by 0 bases; bases with no gene match: 10. The CDR3 sequence is 16 residues long. In DNA form, the CDR3 reads TGTGCCTGGAGTGTAAGGGAGTCAGGGGGAAACAATGAGCAGTTCTTC. Translated, it gives CAWSVRESGGNNEQFF. The variable domain in full, completed from reference TRBV30 and TRBJ2-1, reads SQTIHQWPATLVQPVGSPLSLECTVEGTSNPNLYWYRQAAGRGLQLLFYSVGIGQISSEVPQNLSASRPQDRQFILSSKKLLLSDSGFYLCAWSVRESGGNNEQFFGPGTRLTVL.

V gene TRBV11-2 combines with J gene TRBJ1-6; no reliable D call. The V end was cut by 4 bases, the J end by 0 bases, with 10 bases between. Germline CDR1 reads SGHAT; CDR2 reads FQNNGV. CDR3 length: 16 amino acids. CDR3 protein: CASSSPGSSYNSPLHF. CDR3 coding DNA: TGTGCCAGCAGCTCCCCGGGGAGCTCCTATAATTCACCCCTCCACTTT.

The chain is built from TRBV13 and TRBJ1-2; D perhaps matches TRBD1 (6 bases). Germline V lookup: CDR1 PRHDT, CDR2 FYEKMQ (reference sequence). V was pared by 4 bases and J by 6 bases, with 12 bases between. The CDR3 contains 13 residues. CDR3 in amino acids: CASSSQGIHGYTF. CDR3 in DNA: TGTGCCAGCAGCTCCCAGGGGATTCATGGCTACACCTTC.

This clone was detected only a few times. The chain joins TRBV9 to TRBJ1-6; 11 nucleotides align to TRBD1. Germline lookup yields CDR1 SGDLS and CDR2 YYNGEE. The junction had 8 bases not matched to a gene; V was cut back by 1 base and J by 8 bases. This CDR3 is 17 amino acids long. Here the CDR3 DNA reads TGTGCCAGCAGCGTAATTGGGACAGGGGGGCAATATTCACCCCTCCACTTT. As protein: CASSVIGTGGQYSPLHF.

The genes are TRBV7-9 and TRBJ1-4; possibly TRBD1 for D (6 bases). This CDR3 is 13 amino acids long. Between the trimmed V and J ends, which lost 1 base and 8 bases, there was a span of 8 bases. Per germline, CDR1 SEHNR and CDR2 FQNEAQ (reference sequence). The CDR3 DNA is TGTGCCAGCAGCTTAGACAGGGACGAAAAACTGTTTTTT. It encodes CASSLDRDEKLFF.

The rearrangement links TRBV27 to TRBJ2-2, with D hard to call. There are 13 residues in the CDR3. The germline V gene has CDR1 MNHEY and CDR2 SMNVEV (reference sequence). V dropped 3 bases and J dropped 6 bases, with 8 bases sitting between them. The CDR3 coding sequence is TGTGCCAGCAGTTTTCTTTTGGCCGGGGAGCTGTTTTTT. Its translation is CASSFLLAGELFF.

This clone was observed a handful of times. This rearrangement joins TRBV30 to TRBJ2-2; D remains unclear. In germline, CDR1 is GTSNPN, CDR2 SVGIG (reference sequence). V was cut by 7 bases and J by 6 bases, with 12 bases left in between. This CDR3 comprises 12 residues. DNA for the CDR3: TGTGCCTACTTTGTAGTAGCCGGGGAGCTGTTTTTT. It is translated as CAYFVVAGELFF.

J is TRBJ2-1 and V is TRBV18; D gene unclear. The germline V and J ends were trimmed by 1 base and 5 bases, with 6 bases remaining between them. The CDR3 extends over 13 amino acids. The germline CDR1 and CDR2 sequences are KGHSH and LQKENI. The DNA of the CDR3 is TGTGCCAGCTCACCACTTTGGAACAATGAGCAGTTCTTC. As protein: CASSPLWNNEQFF. The full variable domain, completed using reference TRBV18 and TRBJ2-1, is NAGVMQNPRHLVRRRGQEARLRCSPMKGHSHVYWYRQLPEEGLKFMVYLQKENIIDESGMPKERFSAEFPKEGPSILRIQQVVRGDSAAYFCASSPLWNNEQFFGPGTRLTVL.

This clone was recorded a few times. The chain uses TRBV7-2 and TRBJ1-5; possible D gene TRBD1, 5 bases. The length of the CDR3 is 15 residues. V shed 1 base and J shed 3 bases, with 10 bases lying between them. CDR1 is SGHTA, CDR2 FQGNSA, per germline. The CDR3 DNA is TGTGCCAGCAGCTTAGTACAGGACCACAATCAGCCCCAGCATTTT. Translation: CASSLVQDHNQPQHF.